This is a list of T cell receptor beta chains from one sample in a study of blood T cells in healthy people across ages. Using its own MiXCR run on the 5' RACE reads, TCRdb lists one record per CDR3 protein. The sample consists of fewer than 1,200,000 distinct CDR3 sequences, approximately 26% of them appearing once. These data were also filed under a second study, of T cells of mothers and their children.

Source material: blood. All receptors derive from a girl aged 2-10 years in good health. The CDR3 runs from the conserved cysteine through the conserved F or W. The order of the fields is J gene, V gene, clone size, CDR3 length, D gene, CDR3 DNA, CDR3 protein. The D gene is left open where the match is weak. Rows give clone size only sometimes, using once, few, many, or a class for an expanded clone.

>TRBJ1-1|TRBV7-9|few|17|-
TGTGCCAGCAGCTTCACCTCGGGACACCTTAACGATGGTGAAGCTTTCTTT
CASSFTSGHLNDGEAFF
>TRBJ1-1|TRBV3-1|-|15|TRBD1
TGTGCCAGCAGCCCTGGGACAGGGGAGAGCACTGAAGCTTTCTTT
CASSPGTGESTEAFF
>TRBJ1-1|TRBV6-5|few|16|-
TGTGCCAGCAGTTATTCCTATTTGGGACGTGGAACTGAAGCTTTCTTT
CASSYSYLGRGTEAFF
>TRBJ2-7|TRBV7-6|few|12|-
TGTGCCAGCGGACGCGCTGGGAACGAGCAGTACTTC
CASGRAGNEQYF
>TRBJ2-5|TRBV20-1|few|14|-
TGCAGTGCTAGAACGAGACAGGAACAAGAGACCCAGTACTTC
CSARTRQEQETQYF
>TRBJ1-5|TRBV12-5|-|12|-
TGTGCTAGTGGTTCCAGAAATCAGCCCCAGCATTTT
CASGSRNQPQHF
>TRBJ2-4|TRBV20-1|-|16|TRBD2
TGCAGTGCTAGTAGTAGCGGGGGGCCCGGCGAAAACATTCAGTACTTC
CSASSSGGPGENIQYF
>TRBJ2-7|TRBV20-1|few|13|-
TGCAGTGCTCTCCGGCGGTCCGGCTACGAGCAGTACTTC
CSALRRSGYEQYF
>TRBJ2-5|TRBV9|-|13|-
TGTGCCAGCAGCGTAGATAGTTTAGGGACCCAGTACTTC
CASSVDSLGTQYF
>TRBJ2-5|TRBV12-3/TRBV12-4|-|13|TRBD1
TGTGCCAGCAGACTTCGACAGGGAGAGACCCAGTACTTC
CASRLRQGETQYF
>TRBJ1-3|TRBV12-3/TRBV12-4|few|14|-
TGTGCCAGCAGTTTAGGTAACTCCGGGAACACCATATATTTT
CASSLGNSGNTIYF
>TRBJ2-6|TRBV12-3/TRBV12-4|few|16|TRBD1
TGTGCCAGCAGCCATGACACAGGGGAAGGGGCCAACGTCTTGACTTTC
CASSHDTGEGANVLTF
>TRBJ2-7|TRBV5-1|few|14|-
TGCGCCAGCAGCTTGGGGGACCGCCCAGAGGAGCAGTACTTC
CASSLGDRPEEQYF
>TRBJ2-7|TRBV5-1|many|14|-
TGCGCCAGCAGCGCCGTACCAATCCGGGACGAGCAGTACTTC
CASSAVPIRDEQYF
>TRBJ1-5|TRBV4-3|few|14|-
TGCGCCAGCAGCCAAGTCCAAGGTAATCAGCCCCAGCATTTT
CASSQVQGNQPQHF
>TRBJ1-1|TRBV20-1|few|14|-
TGCAGTGCTAGAAAGGTTGTGGCGCCCACTGAAGCTTTCTTT
CSARKVVAPTEAFF
>TRBJ2-5|TRBV5-1|-|16|-
TGCGCCAGCAGCCCCGGGACTGCCCCCGACCAAGAGACCCAGTACTTC
CASSPGTAPDQETQYF
>TRBJ1-1|TRBV24-1|few|15|TRBD1
TGTGCCACCAGGACAGGGGACGGTATGAACACTGAAGCTTTCTTT
CATRTGDGMNTEAFF
>TRBJ2-5|TRBV9|-|16|TRBD2
TGTGCCAGCAGCGTAGTTTCTGCGGGAGAAGGGGTGACCCAGTACTTC
CASSVVSAGEGVTQYF
>TRBJ2-3|TRBV4-1|many|15|-
TGCGCCAGCAGCCAAGATGGTAGCGGCACAGATACGCAGTATTTT
CASSQDGSGTDTQYF
>TRBJ1-5|TRBV7-8|few|13|-
TGTGCCAGCAGCTTAGACACGGGGGAACCCCAGCATTTT
CASSLDTGEPQHF
>TRBJ1-6|TRBV15|-|16|TRBD1
TGTGCCACCAGCCCCCGTCCGGGACAGGGTGATTCACCCCTCCACTTT
CATSPRPGQGDSPLHF
>TRBJ1-2|TRBV5-1|few|16|-
TGCGCCAGCAGCTTGTCGACAGTCCAAGCTAACTATGGCTACACCTTC
CASSLSTVQANYGYTF
>TRBJ2-7|TRBV5-1|-|15|TRBD2
TGCGCCAGCAGCTTGGGAGCGGGAGGGCCCGACGAGCAGTACTTC
CASSLGAGGPDEQYF
>TRBJ2-7|TRBV20-1|-|16|-
TGCAGTGCTAGAGGGACTTTACAGGTTGGGTCCTACGAGCAGTACTTC
CSARGTLQVGSYEQYF
>TRBJ2-1|TRBV9|few|18|-
TGTGCCAGCAGCGTTCAGTTGGAGCTTTCTTTGTCCTACAATGAGCAGTTCTTC
CASSVQLELSLSYNEQFF
>TRBJ2-1|TRBV29-1|few|11|-
TGCAGCGTTATCGTACACAATGAGCAGTTCTTC
CSVIVHNEQFF
>TRBJ2-1|TRBV20-1|few|16|-
TGCAGTGCTAGAGATTTTTCCGGGATCCAAATCAATGAGCAGTTCTTC
CSARDFSGIQINEQFF